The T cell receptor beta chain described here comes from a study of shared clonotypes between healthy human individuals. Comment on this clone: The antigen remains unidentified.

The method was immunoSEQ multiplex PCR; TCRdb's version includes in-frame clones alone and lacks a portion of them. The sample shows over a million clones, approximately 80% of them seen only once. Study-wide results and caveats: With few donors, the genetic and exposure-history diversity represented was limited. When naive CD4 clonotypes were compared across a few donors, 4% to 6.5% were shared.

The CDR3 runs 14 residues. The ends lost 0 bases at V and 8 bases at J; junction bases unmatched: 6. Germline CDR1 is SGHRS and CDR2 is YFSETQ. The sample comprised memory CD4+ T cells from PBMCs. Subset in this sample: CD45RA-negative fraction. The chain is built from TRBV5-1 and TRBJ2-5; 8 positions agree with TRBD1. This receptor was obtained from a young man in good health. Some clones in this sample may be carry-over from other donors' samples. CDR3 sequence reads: CASSLGQGPRTQYF. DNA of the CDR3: TGCGCCAGCAGCTTGGGACAGGGGCCGCGTACCCAGTACTTC.